These 19 T cell receptor beta chains share one sample of origin, sequenced in a study of human thymus T cells. Corrective cardiac operations yielded the resected thymus tissue. The data were produced by immunoSEQ multiplex PCR, yet TCRdb's version contains in-frame clones alone and is incomplete. The sample has roughly 130,000 clones; just under 95% are singletons. Material for sequencing was thymus tissue. The receptors derive from a boy under two years old with a congenital heart defect but otherwise immunologically healthy.

The chain joins TRBV5-1 to TRBJ1-4; weak D call: TRBD1 (5 bases). Germline loops: CDR1 SGHRS, CDR2 YFSETQ. The V end was cut by 0 bases, the J end by 6 bases, with 12 bases between. This CDR3 is built from 15 residues. In nucleotides, the CDR3 is TGCGCCAGCAGCTTGGCGGGGCTAGGGGATGAAAAACTGTTTTTT. This codes for CASSLAGLGDEKLFF.

CDR3 nucleotide sequence: TGTGCCAGCAGCCAGAGGGTCTGGGCCAACGTCCTGACTTTC. As protein: CASSQRVWANVLTF. The chain combines TRBV5-5 with TRBJ2-6, with a weak D call TRBD2 (5 bases). Per the germline V gene, CDR1 is SGHKS and CDR2 is YYEKEE (reference sequence). The CDR3 is made up of 14 amino acids. The V end lost 4 bases, the J end lost 5 bases, and 10 bases lay between the germline ends.

This chain links TRBV15 with TRBJ1-4; TRBD1 might be the D (6 bases). The CDR3 runs to 12 residues. Trimming cost V 4 bases and J 8 bases, with 8 bases left between them. Germline assignment: CDR1 LNHNV and CDR2 YYDKDF (reference sequence). The CDR3: CATSTQGEKLFF. CDR3 DNA sequence: TGTGCCACCAGCACCCAGGGGGAAAAACTGTTTTTT.

The chain links TRBV5-1 to TRBJ2-5; 11 positions agree with TRBD1. Per germline, CDR1 SGHRS and CDR2 YFSETQ. CDR3 length equals 18 residues. Trimming cost V 7 bases and J 5 bases; bases outside gene matches: 19. In nucleotides, the CDR3 is TGCGCCAGCCGCATTAGAGGACAGGGGGCCCTCGGTGGGGAGACCCAGTACTTC. Its translation is CASRIRGQGALGGETQYF.

The CDR3 loop reads CASSQELFTDTQYF. CDR3 coding DNA: TGCGCCAGCAGCCAAGAGCTGTTCACAGATACGCAGTATTTT. J is TRBJ2-3 and V is TRBV4-1; no reliable D call. This CDR3 has 14 amino acids. Per the germline V gene, CDR1 is MGHRA and CDR2 is YSYEKL. The V end was cut by 0 bases, the J end by 2 bases, with 6 bases between.

V is TRBV28 and J is TRBJ2-7, with D perhaps assigned TRBD1 or TRBD2 (6 bases each). Trimming cost V 4 bases and J 0 bases, with 16 bases left between them. This CDR3 spans 16 amino acids. CDR1 is MDHEN and CDR2 is SYDVKM in the germline V gene. The CDR3 DNA sequence: TGTGCCAGCAGTTCGTGGGGGCAGGGAGGCTCCTACGAGCAGTACTTC. Translation: CASSSWGQGGSYEQYF.

This rearrangement joins TRBV5-1 to TRBJ2-2; 7 bases are shared with TRBD2. The germline V gene has CDR1 SGHRS and CDR2 YFSETQ. The trim removed 0 bases at V and 9 bases at J, leaving 14 bases unmatched. The CDR3 is made up of 17 amino acids. This chain's CDR3 is CASSLDRGGSRNRELFF. The CDR3 bases are TGCGCCAGCAGCTTGGATCGCGGGGGATCTAGGAACAGGGAGCTGTTTTTT.

This chain uses TRBV27 with TRBJ1-5; weak D call: TRBD1 (6 bases). The CDR3 has 16 residues. V lost 7 bases and J 1 base, leaving 17 bases between the germline ends. Germline CDR1 reads MNHEY; CDR2 reads SMNVEV (reference sequence). CDR3 region: CASNRRGRPSNQPQHF. The CDR3 DNA reads TGTGCCAGCAACCGACGGGGGCGGCCCAGCAATCAGCCCCAGCATTTT.

This clone was seen once. The chain is built from TRBV14 and TRBJ2-2; no firm D call. V shed 3 bases and J shed 7 bases, with 18 bases lying between them. Germline CDR1 SGHDN, CDR2 FVKESK. CDR3 length: 16 amino acids. The CDR3 is CASSHSRPSGGGELFF. The CDR3 DNA reads as TGTGCCAGCAGCCATTCTCGCCCCTCTGGCGGCGGGGAGCTGTTTTTT.

The chain employs TRBV5-1 and TRBJ1-1, with 7 bases matching TRBD1. The CDR3 has 15 amino acids. The V gene end was trimmed by 0 bases and the J gene end by 7 bases; junction bases not matched to a gene: 9. Germline V lookup: CDR1 SGHRS, CDR2 YFSETQ. In DNA, the CDR3 is TGCGCCAGCAGCTTGGCCCGTCGCAGGGGGAGTGAAGCTTTCTTT. Protein sequence: CASSLARRRGSEAFF.

The V and J genes are TRBV2 and TRBJ1-6, with D unclear. There are 12 residues in the CDR3. The germline V gene encodes CDR1 SNHLY and CDR2 FYNNEI. The V end was cut by 2 bases, the J end by 18 bases, with 14 bases between. CDR3 amino acids: CASSESGVWNHF. CDR3 nucleotide sequence: TGTGCCAGCAGTGAATCTGGGGTCTGGAACCACTTT.

The rearrangement uses TRBV11-3 and TRBJ2-7; maybe TRBD2 (6 bases). This CDR3 has 17 amino acids. V lost 1 base and J lost 0, with 16 bases in between. Germline lookup yields CDR1 SGHNT and CDR2 YENEEA. The CDR3 region has the DNA TGTGCCAGCAGCTTAGGGGGACGTCGGAGGGGCTCCTACGAGCAGTACTTC. It translates to CASSLGGRRRGSYEQYF.

This chain connects TRBV5-5 to TRBJ2-7; TRBD2 matches at 15 bases. V trimming: 0 bases; J trimming: 0 bases; junction bases outside the gene matches: 10. Looked up from germline, CDR1 is SGHKS and CDR2 is YYEKEE (reference sequence). The CDR3 runs 20 residues. The CDR3 nucleotides are TGTGCCAGCAGCTTGGGCACCGGGACTAGCGGGGGGTCGAGCTCCTACGAGCAGTACTTC. It translates to CASSLGTGTSGGSSSYEQYF.

V gene TRBV5-1 combines with J gene TRBJ2-5; maybe TRBD2 (6 bases). The CDR3 covers 17 residues. With 5 bases removed from V and 2 bases from J, the gap between germline ends came to 22 bases. The germline V gene has CDR1 SGHRS and CDR2 YFSETQ. The CDR3 loop reads CASRRGPHPLLQETQYF. CDR3 in DNA: TGCGCCAGCAGGCGGGGACCCCACCCCCTTCTACAAGAGACCCAGTACTTC.

The gene calls are TRBV27 and TRBJ2-1; 10 nucleotides line up with TRBD1. The germline CDR1 and CDR2 sequences are MNHEY and SMNVEV (reference sequence). This CDR3 contains 17 residues. The trim removed 7 bases at V and 7 bases at J, leaving 16 bases unmatched. The CDR3 nucleotides are TGTGCCAGCAATAAAGGTCCGGGACAGGGGATGGGAAATGAGCAGTTCTTC. As protein: CASNKGPGQGMGNEQFF.

The chain recombines TRBV28 with TRBJ2-5; no clear D. The closer fit of TRBJ2-7 to the DNA end suggests the J call may be wrong. CDR1 and CDR2 from the germline V gene are MDHEN and SYDVKM. The CDR3 is made up of 11 amino acids. The CDR3 DNA reads TGTGCCAGCAGTCCCCGCCACGAGCAGTACTTC. Translated: CASSPRHEQYF.

CDR3 in DNA: TGTGCCAGCAGCTCGCCGGGTCTTATGGCCGAGCAGTACTTC. It specifies CASSSPGLMAEQYF. This rearrangement joins TRBV11-2 to TRBJ2-7; D gene unclear. This CDR3 has 14 amino acids. Germline V CDR1 and CDR2: SGHAT, FQNNGV. Trimming took off 4 bases at V and 6 bases at J, with 16 bases between the two ends.

The CDR3, as DNA: TGTGCCAGCAGCCCCGCCAACTATAGCAATCAGCCCCAGCATTTT. It codes for CASSPANYSNQPQHF. J is TRBJ1-5 and V is TRBV2, with D unclear. Germline loops: CDR1 SNHLY, CDR2 FYNNEI. The CDR3 totals 15 residues. V was cut by 6 bases and J by 0 bases, with 12 bases left in between.

The chain joins TRBV14 to TRBJ1-2, with D possibly matching TRBD1 (6 bases). Germline V gene sequence: CDR1 SGHDN, CDR2 FVKESK. Trimming shortened V by 6 bases and J by 4 bases, and 12 bases separated the two germline ends. The CDR3 runs to 13 residues. The CDR3 DNA sequence: TGTGCCAGCAGTGAGGGGGAGAGCTATGGCTACACCTTC. Its translation is CASSEGESYGYTF.